The 22 T cell receptor beta chains below were found in one sample sequenced in a study of T cell changes during pregnancy in multiple sclerosis. Sequencing was performed with immunoSEQ multiplex PCR; in TCRdb, only in-frame clones are kept and a portion is missing. The sample carries roughly 74,000 clones, more than 85% recorded once. This sample comprised peripheral blood, obtained before pregnancy. The receptors stem from a female donor with multiple sclerosis, enrolled in a pregnancy study.

The rearrangement joins TRBV19 to TRBJ2-5; D possibly corresponds to TRBD1 (5 bases). The CDR3 is 15 amino acids. Trimming took 1 base from V and 0 from J, leaving 9 bases between them. Germline V gene data show CDR1 as LNHDA and CDR2 as SQIVND (reference sequence). CDR3 nucleotide sequence: TGTGCCAGTAGTATAGGGGGCAGGGACCAAGAGACCCAGTACTTC. Protein product: CASSIGGRDQETQYF.

The chain uses TRBV6-5 and TRBJ2-3, with unresolved D. CDR1 and CDR2 (germline): MNHEY, SVGAGI. Trimming removed 5 bases from V and 7 bases from J, with 7 bases in between. The CDR3 loop spans 11 amino acids. DNA of the CDR3: TGTGCCAGCAGTCCAGGCCATACGCAGTATTTT. Amino acids: CASSPGHTQYF.

The chain is built from TRBV29-1 and TRBJ1-4; no reliable D call. CDR3 length: 14 amino acids. Trimming pared 4 bases from V and 5 bases from J, leaving 14 bases between. CDR1 is SQVTM and CDR2 is ANQGSEA in the germline V gene. The CDR3 region is CSVGGEGVNEKLFF. The CDR3 nucleotides read TGCAGCGTTGGGGGAGAGGGAGTGAATGAAAAACTGTTTTTT.

This clone appeared a single time. The chain uses TRBV30 and TRBJ1-2; D is undetermined. The CDR3 extends over 15 amino acids. The V end was cut by 8 bases, the J end by 0 bases, with 19 bases between. Germline V lookup: CDR1 GTSNPN, CDR2 SVGIG (reference sequence). CDR3 region: CARENRDTPNYGYTF. As DNA, the CDR3 is TGTGCCCGAGAAAACCGAGACACCCCTAACTATGGCTACACCTTC.

The chain carries TRBV5-4 and TRBJ2-2; D is perhaps TRBD1 (5 bases). The V end was cut by 2 bases, the J end by 6 bases, with 11 bases between. Per the germline V gene, CDR1 is SGHNT and CDR2 is YYREEE (reference sequence). The CDR3 has 14 amino acids. DNA for the CDR3: TGTGCCAGCAGCTTAGGGGTTTCGGCCGGGGAGCTGTTTTTT. This gives the protein CASSLGVSAGELFF.

This rearrangement joins TRBV9 to TRBJ1-3, with 7 bases fitting TRBD1. Per the germline V gene, CDR1 is SGDLS and CDR2 is YYNGEE. This CDR3 has 14 residues. J gave up 2 bases and V 4 bases, and 3 bases lay outside the gene matches. The CDR3 coding sequence is TGTGCCAGCAGCCCCCAGGGGGCTGGAAACACCATATATTTT. Protein: CASSPQGAGNTIYF.

The CDR3 sequence: CASSQALTGPNTEAFF. CDR3 sequence (DNA): TGTGCCAGCAGCCAAGCCTTGACAGGGCCAAACACTGAAGCTTTCTTT. The gene calls are TRBV4-2 and TRBJ1-1, with 7 bases fitting TRBD1. The CDR3 contains 16 residues. Losses at the gene ends were 1 base for V and 2 bases for J; bases not matched to a gene: 7. Per germline, CDR1 LGHNA and CDR2 YNFKEQ.

This clone was picked up one time. The CDR3 loop is CASSYSTRVETQYF. DNA of the CDR3: TGTGCCAGCAGTTACTCGACCAGGGTAGAGACCCAGTACTTC. The gene calls are TRBV6-5 and TRBJ2-5; tentative D call: TRBD1 (5 bases). CDR3 length: 14 residues. The germline gives CDR1 MNHEY, CDR2 SVGAGI. The ends were cut back, 0 bases at V and 4 bases at J, with 9 bases in the middle.

This chain joins TRBV6-5 and TRBJ1-2; a weak D match, TRBD1 (5 bases). V was clipped by 2 bases and J by 7 bases, with 17 bases between them. This CDR3 is 15 amino acids long. The germline CDR1 and CDR2 sequences are MNHEY and SVGAGI. The chain's CDR3 is CASSYGQGLTSGYTF. For the CDR3, the DNA is TGTGCCAGCAGTTACGGCCAGGGACTTACGAGTGGCTACACCTTC.

The chain employs TRBV7-2 and TRBJ2-5; TRBD2 aligns across 9 bases. Germline values: CDR1 SGHTA, CDR2 FQGNSA. This CDR3 contains 15 residues. V was clipped by 3 bases and J by 3 bases; unmatched bases: 5. CDR3 amino acids: CASSFQRGDKETQYF. The CDR3 coding sequence is TGTGCCAGCAGCTTCCAGCGGGGGGACAAAGAGACCCAGTACTTC.

V usage is TRBV27 and J usage is TRBJ2-7, with a possible D match to TRBD1 (6 bases). The CDR3 has 14 residues. The germline gives CDR1 MNHEY, CDR2 SMNVEV (reference sequence). The V and J ends lost 1 base and 4 bases respectively, with 11 bases between them. This CDR3 is CASSLLGGPYEQYF. The CDR3 DNA sequence: TGTGCCAGCAGTTTATTAGGGGGTCCTTACGAGCAGTACTTC.

The genes are TRBV13 and TRBJ1-4, with unresolved D. Trimming cost V 2 bases and J 8 bases, with 15 bases left between them. The V gene's germline CDR1 is PRHDT and CDR2 FYEKMQ (reference sequence). This CDR3 contains 15 residues. CDR3 DNA: TGTGCCAGCAGCTTATTCTCCCCCTTAGAGGAAAAACTGTTTTTT. It translates to CASSLFSPLEEKLFF.

The J gene is TRBJ1-1, the V gene TRBV9, with TRBD1 matching 10 bases. V gave up 5 bases and J gave up 11 bases; unmatched junction bases: 12. Germline assignment: CDR1 SGDLS and CDR2 YYNGEE. The CDR3 has 14 amino acids. Here the CDR3 reads CASRRTGTGARAFF. Here the CDR3 DNA reads TGTGCCAGCAGACGTACCGGGACAGGGGCGCGGGCTTTCTTT.

This clone was recorded only once. The rearrangement links TRBV5-1 to TRBJ1-1, with 8 bases matching TRBD1. Germline loops: CDR1 SGHRS, CDR2 YFSETQ. V gave up 3 bases and J gave up 3 bases; unmatched junction bases: 7. This CDR3 is built from 15 residues. In DNA, the CDR3 is TGCGCCAGCAGCTCCGCAGGGGGCGGATACACTGAAGCTTTCTTT. Translated: CASSSAGGGYTEAFF.

The V call is TRBV6-5, the J call TRBJ1-2, with D possibly TRBD1 on 5 matching bases. CDR1 is MNHEY and CDR2 is SVGAGI in the germline V gene. The CDR3 sequence is 14 residues long. V lost 2 bases and J 7 bases, leaving 14 bases between the germline ends. CDR3 sequence (DNA): TGTGCCAGCAGTTACGTCAGGGATGGTAGTGGCTACACCTTC. Translation gives CASSYVRDGSGYTF.

V gene TRBV14 combines with J gene TRBJ2-7; D gene uncertain. Trimming took off 0 bases at V and 3 bases at J, with 15 bases between the two ends. The CDR3 is 16 residues long. The germline V gene encodes CDR1 SGHDN and CDR2 FVKESK. CDR3 sequence: CASSQDEGRYGYEQYF. Written as DNA, the CDR3 is TGTGCCAGCAGCCAAGATGAAGGCAGGTACGGCTACGAGCAGTACTTC.

This clone was seen once. V gene TRBV7-9 combines with J gene TRBJ2-1, with a possible D match to TRBD2 (5 bases). The germline CDR1 and CDR2 sequences are SEHNR and FQNEAQ (reference sequence). The CDR3 is made up of 14 amino acids. V lost 0 bases to trimming and J lost 4 bases, with 7 bases between them. The CDR3 sequence: CASSLASGYNEQFF. CDR3 nucleotide sequence: TGTGCCAGCAGCTTAGCGTCGGGGTACAATGAGCAGTTCTTC.

Relative to its sample, this clone is medium-sized. V gene TRBV11-3 combines with J gene TRBJ2-1; 7 bases align to TRBD2. This CDR3 is built from 18 residues. Germline V lookup: CDR1 SGHNT, CDR2 YENEEA. Trimming removed 0 bases from V and 6 bases from J; junction bases left unmatched: 14. The CDR3 here is CASSLEQGGSSVGNEQFF. CDR3 DNA: TGTGCCAGCAGCTTAGAGCAGGGCGGGAGCAGTGTCGGCAATGAGCAGTTCTTC.

The chain couples TRBV12-5 to TRBJ1-1; tentative D call: TRBD1 (5 bases). The CDR3 sequence is 18 residues long. The germline V and J ends were trimmed by 6 bases and 0 bases, with 23 bases remaining between them. Germline V gene data show CDR1 as LGHNT and CDR2 as FRNRAP. As DNA, the CDR3 is TGTGCTAGTGGCCTCGGTACAGGTACCTTAATTATGAACACTGAAGCTTTCTTT. Amino acid sequence: CASGLGTGTLIMNTEAFF.

The rearrangement joins TRBV5-4 to TRBJ1-2; 8 bases map to TRBD1. Germline loops: CDR1 SGHNT, CDR2 YYREEE (reference sequence). This CDR3 has 16 amino acids. Unmatched junction bases numbered 6, after V lost 2 bases and J lost 0 bases. DNA of the CDR3: TGTGCCAGCAGCTTATGGACAGGGTTTGCTAACTATGGCTACACCTTC. Residues: CASSLWTGFANYGYTF.

The chain recombines TRBV14 with TRBJ2-3, with 7 bases fitting TRBD1. The V gene end was trimmed by 4 bases and the J gene end by 4 bases; junction bases not matched to a gene: 11. The CDR3 length is 16 residues. Germline CDR1 and CDR2: SGHDN and FVKESK. For the CDR3, the DNA is TGTGCCAGCAGCCCGGAACCGGGACAGCCATCAGATACGCAGTATTTT. Its protein is CASSPEPGQPSDTQYF.

The chain links TRBV30 to TRBJ2-3; 12 bases line up with TRBD2. Trimming cost V 0 bases and J 4 bases; bases outside gene matches: 2. Germline CDR1 is GTSNPN and CDR2 is SVGIG (reference sequence). The CDR3 loop spans 15 amino acids. CDR3 coding DNA: TGTGCCTGGAGTGTTGGACTAGCGGGATCAGATACGCAGTATTTT. Its translation: CAWSVGLAGSDTQYF.